This T cell receptor (beta chain) comes out of a study of blood T cell repertoires in COVID-19. Background on the study: The cDNA or gDNA used as material had been derived from T cells, B-cell-depleted T cells, or PBMCs.

Assay: immunoSEQ multiplex PCR; the TCRdb copy retains only in-frame clones and omits some. This sample yields roughly 220,000 clones, of which about 86% are seen a single time; 3% to 4.5% belongs to the top ten. This CDR3 is 14 amino acids long. Germline trimming cut 2 bases from V and 0 bases from J; bases unmatched to any gene: 1. Germline assignment: CDR1 MDHEN and CDR2 SYDVKM. This sequence was found in a woman in her thirties or forties with acute COVID-19. V is TRBV28 and J is TRBJ2-7; 7 nucleotides align to TRBD1. The sequenced sample consisted of PBMCs or T cells enriched from blood (not recorded which). The CDR3 region is CASSLEGASYEQYF. CDR3 bases: TGTGCCAGCAGTTTAGAGGGGGCCTCCTACGAGCAGTACTTC.